A single sample is the source of the 27 T cell receptor beta chains below, sequenced in a study of blood T cell repertoires in COVID-19. Data came from immunoSEQ multiplex PCR; TCRdb stores just in-frame clones and leaves some out. This table holds roughly 100,000 clones, roughly nine tenths found once. The sample was peripheral blood. These receptors were obtained from a man in his fifties with acute or convalescent COVID-19.

The chain has TRBV20-1 and TRBJ1-2; D not resolved. This CDR3 spans 11 amino acids. CDR1 DFQATT and CDR2 SNEGSKA come from the germline V gene (reference sequence). V shed 2 bases and J shed 5 bases, with 6 bases lying between them. This CDR3 reads CSARSEYGYTF. CDR3 DNA sequence: TGCAGTGCTAGAAGCGAATATGGCTACACCTTC.

The chain uses TRBV2 and TRBJ2-7; a weak D match, TRBD1 (6 bases). The germline gives CDR1 SNHLY, CDR2 FYNNEI. This CDR3 is built from 16 residues. V shed 6 bases and J shed 3 bases, with 21 bases lying between them. The CDR3 loop reads CASRETGSASSYEQYF. DNA for the CDR3: TGTGCCAGCAGGGAGACAGGAAGCGCGTCGAGCTACGAGCAGTACTTC.

CDR3 region: CARPWGDLGEKLFF. The CDR3 DNA follows: TGTGCCCGCCCCTGGGGGGACCTGGGTGAAAAACTGTTTTTT. The rearrangement uses TRBV6-7 and TRBJ1-4; possible D gene TRBD1, 5 bases. TRBV6-7 is known as an ORF, though its function is uncertain. Trimming cost V 11 bases and J 7 bases, with 20 bases left between them. This CDR3 is built from 14 residues.

The V call is TRBV7-9, the J call TRBJ2-2; 7 positions agree with TRBD1. With V trimmed by 5 bases and J by 0 bases, 0 bases remained unmatched. The CDR3 has 14 amino acids. Germline V CDR1 and CDR2: SEHNR, FQNEAQ (reference sequence). CDR3: CASSQGANTGELFF. Here the CDR3 DNA reads TGTGCCAGCAGCCAGGGGGCGAACACCGGGGAGCTGTTTTTT.

J is TRBJ2-7 and V is TRBV7-9; 11 positions agree with TRBD1. This CDR3 spans 15 amino acids. Looked up from germline, CDR1 is SEHNR and CDR2 is FQNEAQ (reference sequence). Trimming at V came to 5 bases and at J to 3 bases, leaving 6 bases not matched to a gene. CDR3 DNA sequence: TGTGCCAGCAGCAACCGGGACAGGGGGAACTACGAGCAGTACTTC. It encodes CASSNRDRGNYEQYF.

V and J are TRBV7-9 and TRBJ1-1; TRBD1 is a possible D gene (6 bases). Germline V gene sequence: CDR1 SEHNR, CDR2 FQNEAQ (reference sequence). V lost 6 bases, J lost 1 base, and 12 bases lay in between. CDR3 length: 14 residues. CDR3 coding DNA: TGTGCCAGCAGTCCCGGACAGAGGAACACTGAAGCTTTCTTT. This codes for CASSPGQRNTEAFF.

This chain joins TRBV7-2 and TRBJ1-1; D unclear. The V gene's germline CDR1 is SGHTA and CDR2 FQGNSA. V was cut by 3 bases and J by 8 bases, with 10 bases left in between. The CDR3 loop spans 12 amino acids. The CDR3 protein is CASSFMGVEAFF. The CDR3 DNA reads as TGTGCCAGCAGCTTTATGGGAGTGGAAGCTTTCTTT.

The rearrangement joins TRBV30 to TRBJ2-7; a weak D match, TRBD1 (5 bases). Looked up from germline, CDR1 is GTSNPN and CDR2 is SVGIG (reference sequence). Trimming shortened V by 3 bases and J by 4 bases, and 13 bases separated the two germline ends. This CDR3 comprises 13 residues. The CDR3 DNA reads as TGTGCCTGGAGGGGGCAGGGCCAATACGAGCAGTACTTC. Protein: CAWRGQGQYEQYF.

The gene calls are TRBV30 and TRBJ1-2, with D possibly being TRBD1 (6 bases). The CDR3 loop spans 15 amino acids. The germline CDR1 and CDR2 sequences are GTSNPN and SVGIG (reference sequence). The V end lost 2 bases, the J end lost 1 base, and 14 bases lay between the germline ends. CDR3 amino acids: CAWSLGAASNYGYTF. CDR3 sequence (DNA): TGTGCCTGGAGTCTGGGGGCCGCAAGTAACTATGGCTACACCTTC.

This sequence joins TRBV7-2 and TRBJ1-5; D gene unclear. The V gene lost 5 bases and the J gene lost 2 bases, with 19 bases spanning the gap. CDR3 length: 17 residues. CDR1 and CDR2 from the germline V gene are SGHTA and FQGNSA. DNA for the CDR3: TGTGCCAGCAGCCACCTTACGGGGTTGAAGGGCAATCAGCCCCAGCATTTT. This translates into CASSHLTGLKGNQPQHF.

This clone was seen only a few times. This chain uses TRBV12-3 or TRBV12-4 with TRBJ2-3; no reliable D call. The CDR3 contains 12 residues. The V and J ends lost 3 bases and 11 bases respectively, with 12 bases between them. CDR3 sequence (DNA): TGTGCCAGCAGTTTTTTCCCTGGAGAGCAGTATTTT. Translation gives CASSFFPGEQYF.

The DNA for the CDR3 is TGTGCCAGCAGCCCTATAGGGGCGGCGGCAGTAGCCAACGTCCTGACTTTC. Encoded protein: CASSPIGAAAVANVLTF. V gene TRBV3-1 (or the pseudogene TRBV3-2) combines with J gene TRBJ2-6, with D possibly matching TRBD1 (5 bases). This CDR3 region has 17 residues. CDR1 LGHDT and CDR2 YNNKEL come from the germline V gene (reference sequence). V shed 4 bases and J shed 7 bases, with 20 bases lying between them.

The chain recombines TRBV7-2 with TRBJ2-6, with D perhaps TRBD2 (5 bases). Germline V gene lookup returns CDR1 SGHTA and CDR2 FQGNSA. V shed 5 bases and J shed 5 bases, with 10 bases lying between them. CDR3 length equals 14 residues. The CDR3 DNA follows: TGTGCCAGCAGCGTGGGGAGCAGGGCCAACGTCCTGACTTTC. This codes for CASSVGSRANVLTF. The entire variable domain, with the rest obtained from reference TRBV7-2 and TRBJ2-6, is as follows: GAGVSQSPSNKVTEKGKDVELRCDPISGHTALYWYRQSLGQGLEFLIYFQGNSAPDKSGLPSDRFSAERTGGSVSTLTIQRTQQEDSAVYLCASSVGSRANVLTFGAGSRLTVL.

The chain carries TRBV27 and TRBJ2-3, with D perhaps TRBD1 (6 bases). V dropped 5 bases and J dropped 0 bases, with 12 bases sitting between them. The CDR3 consists of 15 residues. Germline V gives CDR1 MNHEY, CDR2 SMNVEV (reference sequence). CDR3 coding DNA: TGTGCCAGCAGTCCTGGACAGAAGAGCACAGATACGCAGTATTTT. The encoded protein is CASSPGQKSTDTQYF.

The V call is TRBV5-5, the J call TRBJ2-3; D remains ambiguous. The germline CDR1 and CDR2 sequences are SGHKS and YYEKEE (reference sequence). The CDR3 loop spans 14 amino acids. Trimming took 4 bases from V and 5 from J, leaving 14 bases between them. The CDR3 coding sequence is TGTGCCAGCAGCCGGCGGCCTGGTGGAGATACGCAGTATTTT. The encoded protein is CASSRRPGGDTQYF.

In its sample, this clone was seen a few times. This chain links TRBV3-1 (or the pseudogene TRBV3-2) with TRBJ1-1; possible D gene TRBD1, 6 bases. V shed 4 bases and J shed 3 bases, with 18 bases lying between them. CDR3 length: 16 amino acids. Germline V lookup: CDR1 LGHDT, CDR2 YNNKEL (reference sequence). In DNA, the CDR3 is TGTGCCAGCAGCCGCCCCCACAGGGCAGGATACACTGAAGCTTTCTTT. Translated: CASSRPHRAGYTEAFF.

The genes are TRBV2 and TRBJ2-3; 10 bases fit TRBD2. The CDR3 runs 14 residues. With V trimmed by 4 bases and J by 7 bases, 5 bases remained unmatched. Germline V CDR1 and CDR2: SNHLY, FYNNEI. The CDR3 sequence: CASSVEAGGNTQYF. DNA of the CDR3: TGTGCCAGCAGTGTTGAAGCGGGGGGGAATACGCAGTATTTT.

The rearrangement uses TRBV4-2 and TRBJ1-4; D uncertain. V shed 1 base and J shed 7 bases, with 16 bases lying between them. CDR1 is LGHNA, CDR2 YNFKEQ, per germline. The CDR3 is made up of 16 amino acids. CDR3 in amino acids: CASSQARRGSIEKLFF. The CDR3 region has the DNA TGTGCCAGCAGCCAAGCTCGCCGGGGTAGTATTGAAAAACTGTTTTTT.

V and J are TRBV6-2 or TRBV6-3 and TRBJ1-3; D may be TRBD1 (5 bases). CDR1 is MNHEY, CDR2 SVGEGT, per germline. V lost 0 bases, J lost 3 bases, and 12 bases lay in between. This CDR3 region has 16 residues. Written as DNA, the CDR3 is TGTGCCAGCAGTTACTCGGGCAGGGCCGTTGGAAACACCATATATTTT. Translated, it gives CASSYSGRAVGNTIYF.

V and J are TRBV4-2 and TRBJ2-7; a possible D gene is TRBD2 (6 bases). V was pared by 1 base and J by 7 bases, with 11 bases between. Germline assignment: CDR1 LGHNA and CDR2 YNFKEQ. The CDR3 spans 13 residues. CDR3 nucleotides: TGTGCCAGCAGCCAAGCAATGGGGGGTGAGCAGTACTTC. Its translation is CASSQAMGGEQYF.

In its sample, this clone was seen once. The chain has TRBV6-1 and TRBJ1-5, with no clear D. V was pared by 3 bases and J by 7 bases, with 13 bases between. CDR1 MNHNS and CDR2 SASEGT come from the germline V gene. The CDR3 has 14 amino acids. The CDR3 loop is CASSDSTRRQPQHF. The CDR3 DNA is TGTGCCAGCAGTGACAGCACAAGGAGACAGCCCCAGCATTTT.

J is TRBJ1-2 and V is TRBV6-5, with 8 bases fitting TRBD1. Germline CDR1 reads MNHEY; CDR2 reads SVGAGI. V shed 5 bases, J shed 7 bases, and the junction held 6 bases outside the gene matches. The CDR3 extends over 13 amino acids. The CDR3: CASSPTGELGYTF. In nucleotides, the CDR3 is TGTGCCAGCAGTCCGACAGGGGAACTTGGCTACACCTTC.

This clone was found a few times. The chain has TRBV6-5 and TRBJ2-7; the match to TRBD1 covers 8 bases. The CDR3 runs 14 residues. The trim removed 6 bases at V and 4 bases at J, leaving 8 bases unmatched. Germline V gives CDR1 MNHEY, CDR2 SVGAGI. This CDR3 is CASSRTGSFYEQYF. The CDR3 DNA is TGTGCCAGCAGCCGGACAGGGAGCTTTTACGAGCAGTACTTC.

The rearrangement links TRBV3-1 (or the pseudogene TRBV3-2) to TRBJ1-2; TRBD1 might be the D (5 bases). The V gene lost 0 bases and the J gene lost 4 bases, with 12 bases spanning the gap. The CDR3 runs 15 residues. Germline CDR1 LGHDT, CDR2 YNNKEL (reference sequence). CDR3 DNA: TGTGCCAGCAGCCAAGATCCAGGGTCCCCCTATGGCTACACCTTC. This encodes CASSQDPGSPYGYTF.

This chain links TRBV12-3 or TRBV12-4 with TRBJ2-7; D is ambiguous. The CDR3 is 13 amino acids. V shed 8 bases and J shed 0 bases, with 11 bases lying between them. The CDR3 DNA reads TGTGCCAGCCGCACTCGGAGCTCCTACGAGCAGTACTTC. It encodes CASRTRSSYEQYF.

The chain employs TRBV11-3 and TRBJ1-6; the match to TRBD1 covers 9 bases. V was pared by 8 bases and J by 1 base, with 15 bases of the junction left unmatched. The CDR3 is made up of 19 amino acids. Per germline, CDR1 SGHNT and CDR2 YENEEA. The CDR3 protein is CASSDRGQGRASYNSPLHF. The CDR3 DNA follows: TGTGCCAGCTCCGACCGGGGACAGGGAAGGGCATCCTATAATTCACCCCTCCACTTT.

The CDR3 loop reads CASSLTSGGGSNQPQHF. The DNA for the CDR3 is TGTGCCAGCTCACTTACCTCAGGGGGCGGGAGCAATCAGCCCCAGCATTTT. The chain recombines TRBV18 with TRBJ1-5, with TRBD1 matching over 8 bases. The CDR3 is 17 amino acids. The junction had 9 bases not matched to a gene; V was cut back by 4 bases and J by 1 base. Germline CDR1 is KGHSH and CDR2 is LQKENI.